This T cell receptor beta chain was captured in a study of CD8 T cells in ankylosing spondylitis. Broader study findings: Existing reports had already noted some motif variants in reactive arthritis synovial fluid and blood. Made up of about eight highly homologous variants, a TCR beta motif appeared characteristic of ankylosing spondylitis blood. Peripheral blood samples showed relatively rare disease-linked clones, and these clones were CD8+. Disease-linked clones reportedly concentrated significantly in matched ankylosing spondylitis synovial fluid.

Construction of TCR beta libraries was performed using quantitative 5'-RACE with molecular barcodes. Via MiXCR, TCRdb re-called the 5' RACE reads, giving one row per CDR3 protein. The repertoire holds roughly 440,000 distinct CDR3 sequences, 17% seen once, with 0.95% to 1.1% in the top ten. The ends lost 4 bases at V and 5 bases at J; junction bases unmatched: 10. CDR1 LGHDT and CDR2 YNNKEL come from the germline V gene (reference sequence). The CDR3 runs to 15 residues. About this clonotype itself: What it recognizes is unknown.

The chain links TRBV3-1 to TRBJ1-1; TRBD1 aligns across 7 bases. Sequencing was done on a sample of blood, either unsorted or a sorted T cell fraction (not recorded which). The receptor comes from a male donor with ankylosing spondylitis. The CDR3 region is CASSPWTGSYTEAFF. The CDR3 nucleotides read TGTGCCAGCAGCCCCTGGACAGGCTCTTATACTGAAGCTTTCTTT.